Sequencing of this T cell receptor (beta chain) was carried out in a study of Graves' ophthalmopathy and Graves' hyperthyroidism listed by TCRdb under 2018. About the investigation overall: Peripheral blood was collected at initial diagnosis, prior to any treatment. TCR beta repertoire signatures were used to distinguish Graves' ophthalmopathy from Graves' hyperthyroidism and to predict progression to ophthalmopathy. In total, around 130 blood samples were TCR-sequenced: approximately 40 ophthalmopathy, approximately 75 hyperthyroidism and roughly 17 hyperthyroidism-to-ophthalmopathy patients. To explore V-J signatures that distinguish ophthalmopathy from hyperthyroidism, a discovery set of 100 patients was enrolled, made up of around 44 with ophthalmopathy and around 60 with stable hyperthyroidism. An independent validation cohort was composed of 18 hyperthyroidism patients and 17 patients who later progressed from hyperthyroidism to ophthalmopathy. T-cell repertoires of thyroid tissue and blood were compared in about six hyperthyroidism patients. Following sampling, methimazole starting at 30 mg daily was administered to hyperthyroidism patients, and high-dose intravenous methylprednisolone was administered to ophthalmopathy patients. The 100 discovery patients were divided at random into training and test sets in a 7:3 ratio.

Patients with ophthalmopathy had moderately to severely active disease, with a Clinical Activity Score of 3 or more, a NOSPECS grade of 4 or more, and a disease duration of less than 3 months. Patients with other autoimmune diseases, uncontrolled infections, pregnancy or lactation were excluded. Clinical symptoms, serum thyroxine, TRAb, thyroid ultrasound and orbital computed tomography were used for diagnosis. Using Ficoll-Paque density gradient centrifugation, PBMCs were isolated from about 9.4 ml of fresh peripheral blood. Total RNA was extracted using Trizol reagent, and RNA quality was checked on an Agilent 2100 Bioanalyzer. For repertoire sequencing, the TCR beta CDR3 regions were amplified from RNA transcripts. The first round was an RT-PCR using HTBI primers with the Qiagen OneStep RT-PCR kit, and this first round was followed by a second-round multiplex PCR, then size selection and purification. The libraries underwent paired-end sequencing with 100 bp reads on an Illumina HiSeq2000. As for the original processing: SOAPnuke was used for read processing, and reads with adapters, uncalled bases, a mean Phred below 15, or no exact constant-primer or identifier match were discarded. COPE v1.2.5 was used to merge high-quality paired reads. Each unique nucleotide sequence was defined as a clonotype, and clonotypes were aligned to IMGT TRB V, D and J references with MiTCR v1.1. The analysis was limited to V-J combinations with a frequency above 0.0001, which together covered approximately 99% of repertoires. A TCR clonal expansion and chaos score per V-J combination was defined as the ratio of F50 clonal expansion to chaos observed in the TCRdist matrix. Welch's t-statistics and random forest were used to reduce the features to some 13 V-J combinations, which were then used as input to a naive Bayes classifier. The Morisita-Horn index was used to measure how similar the thyroid and blood repertoires were. TCRdb ran its own pipeline on the public reads, namely fastp trimming at Q25 and MiXCR clone calling, and kept in-frame beta chains. Rows with a matching CDR3 protein are joined into one entry that keeps the most common DNA and genes. What appears here as the V and J calls and clone size reflects TCRdb's work, not the paper's. Recorded for this sample are roughly 160,000 distinct CDR3 sequences; about 40% of them occurred a single time. Jointly, the top ten make up about 6% of the sample.

General findings and caveats noted by the study authors: Sample size was not statistically predetermined, and group allocation was not concealed from the investigators. In validation, the model predicted ophthalmopathy progression with nearly 71% sensitivity and about 77% specificity; fewer than 15 predicted patients were CT-confirmed with GO in a median of 6.5 months. Most of the expanded thyroid clonotypes with a frequency above 0.001 were also detected in blood, and it was suggested that the thyroid immune response may be reflected by blood repertoires. In cross-validation, the 13-signature model distinguished ophthalmopathy from stable hyperthyroidism with approximately 90% sensitivity and approximately 81% specificity, while in the test set the corresponding values were around 79% and 71%.

Including cysteine and phenylalanine, the CDR3 has 15 amino acids. Of all the DNA, just the CDR3 is kept, 45 bases in frame from base 1. CDR1 and CDR2 (MDHEN, SYDVKM) derive from the germline V gene. V is cut back by 2 bases and J by 6 bases, with 3 bases in the junction unmatched. This clonotype was detected ten times or more. Its antigen has not been determined. Base quality data are lacking; no much larger clone is found one base away. Sequencing was done on a sample of peripheral blood. This TCR was sampled from a woman aged 35 to 49 with Graves' ophthalmopathy. Donor details come from another sample of the same person, matched by shared clones. The chain uses TRBV28 and TRBJ2-2; TRBD1 matches 10 bases in the middle. The DNA sequence follows: TGTGCCAGCAGTTTACCGACAGGGGGCGCCGGGGAGCTGTTTTTT. Its coded protein is CASSLPTGGAGELFF.